This T cell receptor (beta chain) was sequenced during a study of spatial heterogeneity in lung cancer. Findings and limits, study-wide: Within tumors, counts of expanded alpha and beta TCRs tracked tumor mutation counts.

Trimming removed 6 bases from V and 6 bases from J; junction bases left unmatched: 7. The CDR3 covers 15 residues. From germline, CDR1 is SEHNR and CDR2 FQNEAQ (reference sequence). TCRdb processed the 5' RACE reads anew with MiXCR; each CDR3 protein has one entry. The data hold under 12,000 distinct CDR3 sequences, with 4% to 6.5% observed a single time. Stated time point: sample taken at primary tumor resection. The donors comprised approximately 75 untreated early-stage non-small cell lung cancer patients. This clonotype was recorded many times. The antigen remains undetermined. The size of this beta chain means little, since it is a stray read in a library made for alpha chains.

Sequenced here: lung tumor tissue, sampled at surgery. The chain carries TRBV7-9 and TRBJ2-3, with 12 bases identical to TRBD2. This receptor was obtained from a male donor with early-stage non-small cell lung cancer. The CDR3 DNA sequence: TGTGCCAGCAGGTCTAGCGGGGGGGCCAGGGATACGCAGTATTTT. Protein: CASRSSGGARDTQYF.